One and the same sample provided the 25 T cell receptor beta chains below, sequenced in a study of regulatory and conventional T cells in RAG deficiency. TCRdb keeps only in-frame clones here, not all; method: immunoSEQ multiplex PCR. The repertoire holds 25,000 to 35,000 clones, with more than 90% as singletons. Blood CD4+ CD25-low CD127-high conventional T cells supplied the genomic DNA template. Separately, the same data were catalogued under a study of regulatory T cells. This second report adds: The primer mix had 52 TRBV and 13 TRBJ primers.

Sequenced material: CD25- CD4+ T cells sorted from blood. The receptor set was obtained from a human donor in good health.

The chain couples TRBV7-9 to TRBJ2-3; weak D call: TRBD2 (6 bases). This CDR3 has 18 amino acids. Germline V gives CDR1 SEHNR, CDR2 FQNEAQ (reference sequence). The V and J ends lost 1 base and 2 bases respectively, with 19 bases between them. DNA of the CDR3: TGTGCCAGCAGCTTAGTACCCGGTCGGGGGACCCCCACAGATACGCAGTATTTT. This sequence encodes CASSLVPGRGTPTDTQYF.

This chain connects TRBV6-1 to TRBJ2-2; D possibly corresponds to TRBD1 (6 bases). Germline CDR1 MNHNS, CDR2 SASEGT. Trimming left V 5 bases short and J 4 bases short, with 11 bases between. The CDR3 length is 14 residues. CDR3 loop: CASSTRGSTGELFF. CDR3 nucleotides: TGTGCCAGCAGTACAAGGGGGTCCACCGGGGAGCTGTTTTTT.

This clone has just one count. The chain employs TRBV6-5 and TRBJ2-7; 8 bases agree with TRBD1. In germline, CDR1 is MNHEY, CDR2 SVGAGI. This CDR3 contains 13 residues. Trimming at V came to 7 bases and at J to 2 bases, leaving 4 bases not matched to a gene. CDR3 protein: CASTEGQAYEQYF. CDR3 bases: TGTGCCAGCACCGAGGGACAGGCCTACGAGCAGTACTTC.

This clone turned up a few times. The chain has TRBV11-1 and TRBJ2-2; 9 nucleotides line up with TRBD2. V lost 2 bases and J lost 5; bases outside the gene matches: 6. The CDR3 totals 16 residues. Germline V gene lookup returns CDR1 SGHAT and CDR2 FQDESV (reference sequence). CDR3 amino acids: CASSLYAAGGTGELFF. CDR3 DNA: TGTGCCAGCAGCTTATATGCAGCGGGGGGAACCGGGGAGCTGTTTTTT.

The rearrangement joins TRBV11-1 to TRBJ2-2; maybe TRBD1 (5 bases). In germline, CDR1 is SGHAT, CDR2 FQDESV (reference sequence). V was cut by 3 bases and J by 3 bases, with 11 bases left in between. The CDR3 runs 15 residues. The CDR3 sequence: CASSFPVGDTGELFF. CDR3 nucleotides: TGTGCCAGCAGCTTTCCTGTAGGGGACACCGGGGAGCTGTTTTTT.

This chain uses TRBV18 with TRBJ2-3; 10 bases fit TRBD2. The V gene end was trimmed by 3 bases and the J gene end by 5 bases; junction bases not matched to a gene: 8. The CDR3 sequence is 16 residues long. The germline V gene has CDR1 KGHSH and CDR2 LQKENI. The CDR3, as DNA: TGTGCCAGCTCACCTATGCTAGCGGGGGCGGGAGATACGCAGTATTTT. Its protein product is CASSPMLAGAGDTQYF.

This sequence joins TRBV7-6 and TRBJ1-2, with TRBD1 matching 7 bases. The CDR3 consists of 13 residues. The V and J ends lost 3 bases and 6 bases, in that order; junction bases with no gene match: 4. Germline V gene data show CDR1 as SGHVS and CDR2 as FNYEAQ. Here the CDR3 DNA reads TGTGCCAGCAGCTTTAGGGACAGCCATGGCTACACCTTC. This gives the protein CASSFRDSHGYTF.

This chain joins TRBV4-1 and TRBJ2-3, with D maybe TRBD1 (6 bases). The CDR3 spans 16 residues. V was shortened by 1 base and J by 2 bases, with 13 bases between the two germline ends. CDR1 and CDR2 from the germline V gene are MGHRA and YSYEKL. This CDR3 is CASSQVGQFYTDTQYF. For the CDR3, the DNA is TGCGCCAGCAGCCAAGTTGGACAGTTCTACACAGATACGCAGTATTTT.

CDR3 DNA: TGTGCCATCAGTGAGTCCGGGGTGGCCGGGGAGCTGTTTTTT. It specifies CAISESGVAGELFF. This rearrangement joins TRBV10-3 to TRBJ2-2; tentatively, D is TRBD2 (5 bases). Germline loops: CDR1 ENHRY, CDR2 SYGVKD. Trimming took 0 bases from V and 6 from J, leaving 8 bases between them. CDR3 length: 14 amino acids.

V gene TRBV18 combines with J gene TRBJ2-1; 11 bases are shared with TRBD1. J gave up 2 bases and V 2 bases, and 8 bases lay outside the gene matches. Germline values: CDR1 KGHSH, CDR2 LQKENI. The CDR3 contains 18 residues. The DNA for the CDR3 is TGTGCCAGCTCACCAACCGGACAGGGGGCGGGAACCTACAATGAGCAGTTCTTC. It is translated as CASSPTGQGAGTYNEQFF.

This chain links TRBV6-1 with TRBJ2-7, with D maybe TRBD1 (6 bases). V was cut by 2 bases and J by 2 bases, with 25 bases left in between. CDR3 length: 19 residues. Germline-derived CDR1 and CDR2 are MNHNS and SASEGT. The CDR3 sequence is CASSESTLLGTGIPYEQYF. CDR3 coding DNA: TGTGCCAGCAGTGAAAGTACCCTATTGGGAACAGGGATTCCCTACGAGCAGTACTTC.

This chain links TRBV7-6 with TRBJ2-5; D might be TRBD2 (6 bases). Per the germline V gene, CDR1 is SGHVS and CDR2 is FNYEAQ. With 1 base removed from V and 1 base from J, the gap between germline ends came to 13 bases. The CDR3 covers 16 residues. CDR3 loop: CASSLGRGRGQETQYF. CDR3 nucleotide sequence: TGTGCCAGCAGCTTAGGGCGGGGCCGCGGCCAAGAGACCCAGTACTTC.

The CDR3 loop reads CASIGLGRYNEQFF. The CDR3 nucleotides read TGTGCCAGCATCGGATTGGGGCGATACAATGAGCAGTTCTTC. The J gene is TRBJ2-1, the V gene TRBV6-1, with D maybe TRBD1 (5 bases). The CDR3 loop spans 14 amino acids. V dropped 7 bases and J dropped 4 bases, with 14 bases sitting between them. Germline V gives CDR1 MNHNS, CDR2 SASEGT.

The chain is built from TRBV18 and TRBJ1-1; perhaps TRBD1 as D (5 bases). The CDR3 covers 14 residues. V was clipped by 3 bases and J by 5 bases, with 13 bases between them. Looked up from germline, CDR1 is KGHSH and CDR2 is LQKENI. CDR3 nucleotide sequence: TGTGCCAGCTCACCCCAGGAGGGGCGGACTGAAGCTTTCTTT. Translation gives CASSPQEGRTEAFF.

This clone has only one observation. The chain couples TRBV11-2 to TRBJ1-2; the match to TRBD1 covers 9 bases. The CDR3 covers 17 residues. Trimming at V came to 0 bases and at J to 4 bases, leaving 9 bases not matched to a gene. Germline CDR1 is SGHAT and CDR2 is FQNNGV. The CDR3 is CASSLDGTGYRRYGYTF. For the CDR3, the DNA is TGTGCCAGCAGCTTAGACGGGACAGGGTATCGGCGCTATGGCTACACCTTC.

In DNA form, the CDR3 reads TGTGCCAGCAGCCAAGATCTAGGGGGCGAAAAACTGTTTTTT. It specifies CASSQDLGGEKLFF. This rearrangement joins TRBV14 to TRBJ1-4, with 7 bases lining up with TRBD1. The CDR3 extends over 14 amino acids. Germline V CDR1 and CDR2: SGHDN, FVKESK. Trimming removed 0 bases from V and 8 bases from J; junction bases left unmatched: 3.

The V gene is TRBV2, the J gene TRBJ1-2; 9 positions match TRBD1. The V and J ends lost 7 bases and 4 bases, in that order; junction bases with no gene match: 4. CDR3 size: 13 residues. Germline values: CDR1 SNHLY, CDR2 FYNNEI. In DNA, the CDR3 is TGTGCCAGCAACTTGGACAGGGGCTATGGCTACACCTTC. It yields the protein CASNLDRGYGYTF.

The chain joins TRBV11-2 to TRBJ2-7; perhaps TRBD2 as D (7 bases). Deletions cut 0 bases from V and 3 bases from J, with 15 bases between. This CDR3 contains 16 residues. CDR1 and CDR2 from the germline V gene are SGHAT and FQNNGV. The CDR3 sequence: CASSLDRGGAGYEQYF. DNA for the CDR3: TGTGCCAGCAGCTTAGATAGAGGGGGGGCCGGCTACGAGCAGTACTTC.

The V gene is TRBV12-5, the J gene TRBJ1-2; 9 bases are a match to TRBD1. This CDR3 has 14 amino acids. Germline V lookup: CDR1 LGHNT, CDR2 FRNRAP. V shed 0 bases and J 7 bases; nucleotides not matched to a gene: 3. In DNA form, the CDR3 reads TGTGCTAGTGGTTTGGTAGGGACAGGGTTTGGCTACACCTTC. It translates to CASGLVGTGFGYTF.

The chain links TRBV4-2 to TRBJ2-1; 10 nucleotides match TRBD2. V dropped 0 bases and J dropped 5; count of bases not matched to a gene: 4. Germline V gene lookup returns CDR1 LGHNA and CDR2 YNFKEQ. This CDR3 spans 16 amino acids. The DNA of the CDR3 is TGTGCCAGCAGCCAAGAGCCAGCGGGGGGGAACAATGAGCAGTTCTTC. Protein product: CASSQEPAGGNNEQFF.

The chain links TRBV7-9 to TRBJ2-2; TRBD1 might be the D (5 bases). The CDR3 contains 14 residues. The V and J ends lost 4 bases and 2 bases respectively, with 8 bases between them. CDR1 is SEHNR, CDR2 FQNEAQ, per germline (reference sequence). The DNA for the CDR3 is TGTGCCAGCAGCTCACAGGCCAACACCGGGGAGCTGTTTTTT. Protein: CASSSQANTGELFF.

Notes on this clone: Because the CDR3 is missing its conserved closing phenylalanine or tryptophan, this is likely a read error. Because the CDR3's place on the DNA is in doubt, the DNA is left out and the CDR3 is given as listed by TCRdb. The CDR3 sequence is CSARDQKDT. The rearrangement joins TRBV20-1 to TRBJ1-5; the table's D call of TRBD1 was not tested on the DNA. CDR1 is DFQATT, CDR2 SNEGSKA, per germline (reference sequence). Termini included, the CDR3 measures 9 amino acids.

The chain couples TRBV28 to TRBJ2-1; maybe TRBD2 (7 bases). CDR3 length: 15 residues. V lost 2 bases to trimming and J lost 4 bases, with 12 bases between them. The germline CDR1 and CDR2 sequences are MDHEN and SYDVKM. The CDR3 here is CASSLDGGPYNEQFF. DNA of the CDR3: TGTGCCAGCAGTTTAGACGGGGGGCCATACAATGAGCAGTTCTTC.

The gene calls are TRBV7-9 and TRBJ2-5; D is unclear. There are 13 residues in the CDR3. V lost 1 base and J 5 bases, leaving 8 bases between the germline ends. Germline V gene data show CDR1 as SEHNR and CDR2 as FQNEAQ (reference sequence). The CDR3 coding sequence is TGTGCCAGCAGCTTAGGCTCCGGGGAGACCCAGTACTTC. Amino acid sequence: CASSLGSGETQYF.

The rearrangement uses TRBV11-3 and TRBJ2-7, with 8 bases lining up with TRBD1. This CDR3 contains 17 residues. Losses at the gene ends were 2 bases for V and 0 bases for J; bases not matched to a gene: 9. Per the germline V gene, CDR1 is SGHNT and CDR2 is YENEEA. CDR3 DNA sequence: TGTGCCAGCAGCTTAACTAGTAGAACAGGGGGCTCCTACGAGCAGTACTTC. It specifies CASSLTSRTGGSYEQYF.